Included here is one TCR beta chain sequence, with context. Its target is not known. TCRdb's table, derived via immunoSEQ multiplex PCR, lists solely in-frame clones and lacks some. Among 25,000 to 30,000 clones listed, 75% to 80% were seen once. The data stem from a study of vaccination effects on CD4 cells after COVID-19. ViraFEST assay sequencing came after antigen-specific CD4+ T cells were expanded with viral peptide pools. Culturing for roughly 9 days preceded CD4+ T cell isolation. Subjects were given two BNT162b2 or mRNA-1273 vaccine doses. Vaccinated recipients, who were negative for nucleocapsid antibodies, had no history of SARS-CoV-2 infection. They grew roughly 2 million PBMC in each well, adding about 9.5 IU/ml IL-2 and roughly 9.3 ug/ml peptides. Each culture had half its medium swapped for IL-2 medium on days 3 and 7. CDR1 SGHTA and CDR2 FQGNSA come from the germline V gene. The CDR3 has 13 residues. V gave up 4 bases and J gave up 3 bases; unmatched junction bases: 0.

Study conclusions and caveats: At late timepoints after vaccination, vaccine- and infection-induced clones shrank markedly.

This sequence originates from a human donor who received a COVID-19 vaccine. Some clones in this sample may be carry-over from other donors' samples. The specimen was CD4+ T cells from PBMCs cultured with SARS-CoV-2 spike peptides, collected after COVID-19 vaccination. The chain uses TRBV7-2 and TRBJ2-5, with 9 bases fitting TRBD1. CDR3 bases: TGTGCCAGCAGCTGGGACAGGGAAGAGACCCAGTACTTC. Translated: CASSWDREETQYF.